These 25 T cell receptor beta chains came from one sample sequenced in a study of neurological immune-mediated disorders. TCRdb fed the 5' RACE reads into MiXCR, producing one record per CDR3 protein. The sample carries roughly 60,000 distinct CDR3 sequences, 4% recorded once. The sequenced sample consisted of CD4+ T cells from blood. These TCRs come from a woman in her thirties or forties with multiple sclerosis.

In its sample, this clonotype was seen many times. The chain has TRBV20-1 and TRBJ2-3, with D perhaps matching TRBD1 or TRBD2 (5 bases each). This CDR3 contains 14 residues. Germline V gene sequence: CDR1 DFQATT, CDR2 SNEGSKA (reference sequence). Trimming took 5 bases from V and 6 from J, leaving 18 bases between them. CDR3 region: CSAVPDLWGDTQYF. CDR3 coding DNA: TGCAGTGCTGTCCCGGACCTGTGGGGGGATACGCAGTATTTT.

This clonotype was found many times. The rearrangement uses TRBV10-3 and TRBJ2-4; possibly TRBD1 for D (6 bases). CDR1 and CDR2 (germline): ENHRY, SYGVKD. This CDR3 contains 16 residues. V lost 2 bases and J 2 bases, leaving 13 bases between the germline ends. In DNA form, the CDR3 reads TGTGCCATCAGTGAGACGTCAGGGGAAACCAAAAACATTCAGTACTTC. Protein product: CAISETSGETKNIQYF.

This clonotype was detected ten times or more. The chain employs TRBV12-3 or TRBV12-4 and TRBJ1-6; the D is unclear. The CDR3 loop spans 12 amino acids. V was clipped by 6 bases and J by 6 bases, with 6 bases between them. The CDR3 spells CASSGFNSPLHF. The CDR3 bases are TGTGCCAGCAGCGGATTTAATTCACCCCTCCACTTT.

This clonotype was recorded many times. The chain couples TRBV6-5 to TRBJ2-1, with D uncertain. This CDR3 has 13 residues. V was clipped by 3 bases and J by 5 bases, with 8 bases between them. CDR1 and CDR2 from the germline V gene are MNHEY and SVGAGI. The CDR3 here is CASSYRADNEQFF. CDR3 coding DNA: TGTGCCAGCAGTTATCGGGCCGACAATGAGCAGTTCTTC.

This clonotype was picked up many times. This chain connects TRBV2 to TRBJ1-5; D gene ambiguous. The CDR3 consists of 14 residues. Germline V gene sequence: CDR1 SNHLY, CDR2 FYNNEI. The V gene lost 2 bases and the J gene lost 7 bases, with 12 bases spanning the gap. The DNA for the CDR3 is TGTGCCAGCAGTGAACTCGAAGGATACCAGCCCCAGCATTTT. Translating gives CASSELEGYQPQHF.

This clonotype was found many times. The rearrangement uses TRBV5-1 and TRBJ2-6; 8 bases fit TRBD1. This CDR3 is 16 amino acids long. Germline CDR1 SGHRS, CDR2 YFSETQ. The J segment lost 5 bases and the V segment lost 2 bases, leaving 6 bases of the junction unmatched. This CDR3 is CASSFQGARRANVLTF. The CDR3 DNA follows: TGCGCCAGCAGCTTCCAGGGGGCCCGTAGGGCCAACGTCCTGACTTTC.

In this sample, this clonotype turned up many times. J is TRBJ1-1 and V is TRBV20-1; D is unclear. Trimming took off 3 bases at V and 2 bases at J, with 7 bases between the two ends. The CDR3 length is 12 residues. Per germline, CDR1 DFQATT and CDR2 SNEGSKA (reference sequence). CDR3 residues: CSASRLNTEAFF. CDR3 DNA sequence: TGCAGTGCTAGCCGACTTAACACTGAAGCTTTCTTT.

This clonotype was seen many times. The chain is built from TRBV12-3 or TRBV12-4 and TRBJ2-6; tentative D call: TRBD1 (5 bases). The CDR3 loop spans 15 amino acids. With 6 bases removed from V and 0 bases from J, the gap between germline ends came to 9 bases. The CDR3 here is CASRGPSSGANVLTF. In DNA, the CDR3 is TGTGCCAGCAGGGGGCCGAGCTCTGGGGCCAACGTCCTGACTTTC.

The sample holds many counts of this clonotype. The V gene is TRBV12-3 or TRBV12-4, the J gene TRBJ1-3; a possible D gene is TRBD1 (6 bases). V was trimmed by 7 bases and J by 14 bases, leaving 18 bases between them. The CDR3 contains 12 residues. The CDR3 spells CASTKTGALVYF. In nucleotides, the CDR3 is TGTGCCAGCACCAAAACGGGGGCCCTCGTATATTTT.

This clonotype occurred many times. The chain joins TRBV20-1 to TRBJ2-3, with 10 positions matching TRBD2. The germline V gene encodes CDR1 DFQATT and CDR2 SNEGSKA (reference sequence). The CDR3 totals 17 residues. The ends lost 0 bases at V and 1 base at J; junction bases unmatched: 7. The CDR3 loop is CSARDWASGGRTDTQYF. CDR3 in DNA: TGCAGTGCTAGAGATTGGGCTAGCGGGGGCCGCACAGATACGCAGTATTTT.

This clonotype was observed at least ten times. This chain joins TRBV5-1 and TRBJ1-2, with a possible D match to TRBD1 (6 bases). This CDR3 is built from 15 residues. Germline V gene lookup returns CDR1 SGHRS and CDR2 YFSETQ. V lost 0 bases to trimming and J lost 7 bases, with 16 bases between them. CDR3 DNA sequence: TGCGCCAGCAGCTTGGGGGCAGGGGCCGAATCTGGCTACACCTTC. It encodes CASSLGAGAESGYTF.

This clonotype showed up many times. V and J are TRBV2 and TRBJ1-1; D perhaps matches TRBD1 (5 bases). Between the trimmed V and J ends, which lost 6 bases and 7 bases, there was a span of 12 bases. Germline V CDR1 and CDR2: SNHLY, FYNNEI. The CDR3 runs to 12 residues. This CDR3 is CASSGHGGEAFF. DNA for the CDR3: TGTGCCAGCAGCGGCCATGGGGGTGAAGCTTTCTTT.

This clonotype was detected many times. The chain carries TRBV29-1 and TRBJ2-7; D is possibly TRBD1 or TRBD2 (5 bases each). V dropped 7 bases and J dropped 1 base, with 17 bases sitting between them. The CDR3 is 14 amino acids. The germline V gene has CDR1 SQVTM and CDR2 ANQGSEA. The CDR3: CSAILPGHSYEQYF. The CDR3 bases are TGCAGCGCTATCCTTCCGGGGCATTCCTACGAGCAGTACTTC.

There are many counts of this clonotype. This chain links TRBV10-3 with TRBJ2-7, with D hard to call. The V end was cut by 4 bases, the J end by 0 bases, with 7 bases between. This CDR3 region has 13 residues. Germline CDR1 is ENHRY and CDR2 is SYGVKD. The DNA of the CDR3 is TGTGCCATCAGTGCTCCCTTCTCCTACGAGCAGTACTTC. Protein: CAISAPFSYEQYF.

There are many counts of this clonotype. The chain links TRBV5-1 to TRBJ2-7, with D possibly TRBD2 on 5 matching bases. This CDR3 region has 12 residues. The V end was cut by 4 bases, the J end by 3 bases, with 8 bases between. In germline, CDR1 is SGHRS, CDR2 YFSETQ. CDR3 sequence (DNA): TGCGCCAGCAGCGTCCGGGGCTACGAGCAGTACTTC. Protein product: CASSVRGYEQYF. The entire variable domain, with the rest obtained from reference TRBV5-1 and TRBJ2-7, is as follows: KAGVTQTPRYLIKTRGQQVTLSCSPISGHRSVSWYQQTPGQGLQFLFEYFSETQRNKGNFPGRFSGRQFSNSRSEMNVSTLELGDSALYLCASSVRGYEQYFGPGTRLTVT.

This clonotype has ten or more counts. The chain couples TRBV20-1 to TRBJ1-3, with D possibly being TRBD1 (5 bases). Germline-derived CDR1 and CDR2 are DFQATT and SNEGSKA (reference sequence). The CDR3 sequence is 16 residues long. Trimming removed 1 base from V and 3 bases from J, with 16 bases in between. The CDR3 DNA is TGCAGTGCTAGAGGTTTGGGGGTACGTGATGGAAACACCATATATTTT. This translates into CSARGLGVRDGNTIYF.

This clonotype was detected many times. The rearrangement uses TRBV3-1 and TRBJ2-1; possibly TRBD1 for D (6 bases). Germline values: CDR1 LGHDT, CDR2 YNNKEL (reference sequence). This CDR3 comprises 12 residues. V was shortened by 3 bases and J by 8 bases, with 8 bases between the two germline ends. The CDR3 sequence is CASSQGADEQFF. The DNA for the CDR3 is TGTGCCAGCAGCCAGGGGGCTGATGAGCAGTTCTTC.

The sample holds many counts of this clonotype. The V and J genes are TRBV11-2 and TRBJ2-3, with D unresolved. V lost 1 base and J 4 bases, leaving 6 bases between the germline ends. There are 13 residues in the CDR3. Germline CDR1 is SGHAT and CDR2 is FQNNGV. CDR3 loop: CASSLGVADTQYF. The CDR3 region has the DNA TGTGCCAGCAGCTTAGGGGTAGCAGATACGCAGTATTTT.

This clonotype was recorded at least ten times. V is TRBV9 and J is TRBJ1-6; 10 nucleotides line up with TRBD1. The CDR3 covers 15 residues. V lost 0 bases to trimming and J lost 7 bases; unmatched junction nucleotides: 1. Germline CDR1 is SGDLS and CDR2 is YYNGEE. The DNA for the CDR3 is TGTGCCAGCAGCGTAGGGGGACAGGGGAATTCACCCCTCCACTTT. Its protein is CASSVGGQGNSPLHF.

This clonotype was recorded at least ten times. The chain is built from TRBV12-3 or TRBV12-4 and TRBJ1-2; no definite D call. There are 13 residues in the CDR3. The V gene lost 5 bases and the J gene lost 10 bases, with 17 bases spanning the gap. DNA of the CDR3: TGTGCCAGCAGTCTCAACCCGTCGTGGGACTACACCTTC. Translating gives CASSLNPSWDYTF.

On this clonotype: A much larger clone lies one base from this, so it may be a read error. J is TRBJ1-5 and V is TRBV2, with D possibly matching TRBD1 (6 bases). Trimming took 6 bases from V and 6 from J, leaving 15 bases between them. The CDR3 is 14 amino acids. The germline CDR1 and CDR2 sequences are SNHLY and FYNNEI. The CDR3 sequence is CASRSNRVGQPQHF. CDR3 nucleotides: TGTGCCAGCAGATCCAACAGGGTAGGTCAGCCCCAGCATTTT. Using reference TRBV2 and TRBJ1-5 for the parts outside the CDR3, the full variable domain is EPEVTQTPSHQVTQMGQEVILRCVPISNHLYFYWYRQILGQKVEFLVSFYNNEISEKSEIFDDQFSVERPDGSNFTLKIRSTKLEDSAMYFCASRSNRVGQPQHFGDGTRLSIL.

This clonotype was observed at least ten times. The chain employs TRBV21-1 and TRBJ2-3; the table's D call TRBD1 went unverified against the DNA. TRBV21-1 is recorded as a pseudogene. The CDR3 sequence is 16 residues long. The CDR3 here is CASSKEPGQGFNTQYF. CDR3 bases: TGTGCCAGCAGCAAAGAACCGGGACAGGGGTTTAATACGCAGTATTTT.

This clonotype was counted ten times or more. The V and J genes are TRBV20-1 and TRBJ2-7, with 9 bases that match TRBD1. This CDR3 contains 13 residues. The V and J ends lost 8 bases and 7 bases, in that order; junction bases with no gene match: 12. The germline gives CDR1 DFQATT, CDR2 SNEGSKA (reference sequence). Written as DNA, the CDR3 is TGCAGTTCCCCGCCGGGACAGGGCGGTGAGCAGTACTTC. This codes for CSSPPGQGGEQYF.

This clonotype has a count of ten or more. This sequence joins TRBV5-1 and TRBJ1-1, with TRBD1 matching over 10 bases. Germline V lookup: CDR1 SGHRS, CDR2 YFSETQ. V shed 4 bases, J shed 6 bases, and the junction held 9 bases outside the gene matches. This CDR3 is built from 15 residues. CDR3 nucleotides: TGCGCCAGCAGCCCCAGGGACAGGGGTTTCCCTGAAGCTTTCTTT. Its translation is CASSPRDRGFPEAFF.

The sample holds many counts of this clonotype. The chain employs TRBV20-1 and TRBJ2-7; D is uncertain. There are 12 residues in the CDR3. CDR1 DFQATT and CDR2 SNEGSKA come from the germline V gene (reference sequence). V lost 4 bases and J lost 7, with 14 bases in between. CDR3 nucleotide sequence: TGCAGTGCTACCCTTATCGGAGCGGAGCAGTACTTC. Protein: CSATLIGAEQYF.